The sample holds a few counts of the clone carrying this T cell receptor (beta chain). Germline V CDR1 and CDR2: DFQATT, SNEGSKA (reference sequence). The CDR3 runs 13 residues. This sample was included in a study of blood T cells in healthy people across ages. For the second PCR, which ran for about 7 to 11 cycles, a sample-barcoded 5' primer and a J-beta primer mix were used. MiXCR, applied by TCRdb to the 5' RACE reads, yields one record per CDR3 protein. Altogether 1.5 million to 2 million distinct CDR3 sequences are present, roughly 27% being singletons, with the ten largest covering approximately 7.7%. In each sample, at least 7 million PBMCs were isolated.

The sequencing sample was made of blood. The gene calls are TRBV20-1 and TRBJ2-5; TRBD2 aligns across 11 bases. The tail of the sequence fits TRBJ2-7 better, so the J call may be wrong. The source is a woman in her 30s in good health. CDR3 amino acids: CSAVLAGVDEQYF. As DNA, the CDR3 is TGCAGTGCCGTACTAGCGGGAGTCGACGAGCAGTACTTC.